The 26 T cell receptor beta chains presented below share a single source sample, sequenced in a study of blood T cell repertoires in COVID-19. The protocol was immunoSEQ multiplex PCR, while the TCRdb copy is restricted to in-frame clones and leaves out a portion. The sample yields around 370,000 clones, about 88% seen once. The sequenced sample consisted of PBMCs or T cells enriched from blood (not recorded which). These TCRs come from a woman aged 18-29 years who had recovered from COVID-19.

The CDR3 coding sequence is TGTGCCAGCAGCCAAGTGGCTGGGGGGGCAGTCAATGAGCAGTTCTTC. Protein product: CASSQVAGGAVNEQFF. V and J are TRBV4-2 and TRBJ2-1; weak D call: TRBD2 (7 bases). The V gene lost 1 base and the J gene lost 6 bases, with 16 bases spanning the gap. This CDR3 has 16 residues. The germline CDR1 and CDR2 sequences are LGHNA and YNFKEQ.

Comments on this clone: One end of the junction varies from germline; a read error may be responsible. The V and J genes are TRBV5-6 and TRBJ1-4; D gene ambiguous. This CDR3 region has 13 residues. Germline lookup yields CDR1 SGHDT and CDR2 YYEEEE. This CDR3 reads CASSLARVGVMEF. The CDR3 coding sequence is TGTGCCAGCAGCTTGGCGCGGGTCGGGGTGATGGAGTTT.

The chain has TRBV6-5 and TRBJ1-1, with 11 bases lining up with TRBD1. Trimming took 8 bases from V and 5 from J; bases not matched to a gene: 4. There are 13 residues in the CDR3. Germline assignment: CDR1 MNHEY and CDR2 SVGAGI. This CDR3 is CASGGQGVTEAFF. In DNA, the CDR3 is TGTGCCAGCGGGGGACAGGGGGTAACTGAAGCTTTCTTT.

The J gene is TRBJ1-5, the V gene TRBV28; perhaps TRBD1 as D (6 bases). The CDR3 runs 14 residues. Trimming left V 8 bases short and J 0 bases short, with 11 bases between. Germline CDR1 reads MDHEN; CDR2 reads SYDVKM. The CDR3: CASFLGGSNQPQHF. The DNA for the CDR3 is TGTGCCAGCTTTCTAGGGGGTAGCAATCAGCCCCAGCATTTT.

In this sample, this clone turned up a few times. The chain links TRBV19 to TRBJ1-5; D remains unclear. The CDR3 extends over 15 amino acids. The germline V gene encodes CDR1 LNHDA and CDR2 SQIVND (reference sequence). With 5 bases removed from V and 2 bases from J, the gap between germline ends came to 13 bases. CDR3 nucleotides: TGTGCCAGTAGTGAGGAGGGTTTGGGCAATCAGCCCCAGCATTTT. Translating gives CASSEEGLGNQPQHF. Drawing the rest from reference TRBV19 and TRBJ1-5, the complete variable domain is DGGITQSPKYLFRKEGQNVTLSCEQNLNHDAMYWYRQDPGQGLRLIYYSQIVNDFQKGDIAEGYSVSREKKESFPLTVTSAQKNPTAFYLCASSEEGLGNQPQHFGDGTRLSIL.

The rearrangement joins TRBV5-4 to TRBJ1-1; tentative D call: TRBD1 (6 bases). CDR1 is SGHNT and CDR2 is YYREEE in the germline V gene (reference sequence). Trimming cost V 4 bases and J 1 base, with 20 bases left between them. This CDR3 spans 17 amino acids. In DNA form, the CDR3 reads TGTGCCAGCAGCCGGTTTCAGTCCCAGGGGTGGAACACTGAAGCTTTCTTT. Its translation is CASSRFQSQGWNTEAFF.

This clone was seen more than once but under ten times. The CDR3 loop is CSASLPLDGYEQYF. Here the CDR3 DNA reads TGCAGTGCTAGTCTCCCACTAGATGGATACGAGCAGTACTTC. This chain joins TRBV20-1 and TRBJ2-7, with a tentative D call TRBD2 (5 bases). The V and J ends lost 3 bases and 4 bases respectively, with 16 bases between them. This CDR3 region has 14 residues. Germline CDR1 DFQATT, CDR2 SNEGSKA (reference sequence).

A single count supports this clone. The CDR3 DNA reads TGTGCCAGCAGTTACCCGGGACAGGGACCTGGAGAGACCCAGTACTTC. Its translation is CASSYPGQGPGETQYF. V is TRBV6-2 or TRBV6-3 and J is TRBJ2-5; 9 bases are shared with TRBD1. This CDR3 is 16 amino acids long. Germline trimming cut 2 bases from V and 4 bases from J; bases unmatched to any gene: 8. Per germline, CDR1 MNHEY and CDR2 SVGEGT.

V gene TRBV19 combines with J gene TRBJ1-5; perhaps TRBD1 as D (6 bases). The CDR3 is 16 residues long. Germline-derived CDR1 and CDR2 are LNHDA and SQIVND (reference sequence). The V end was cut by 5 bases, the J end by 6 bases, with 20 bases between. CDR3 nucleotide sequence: TGTGCCAGTAGTTTTCAAGTCCCGGGACACATTCAGCCCCAGCATTTT. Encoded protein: CASSFQVPGHIQPQHF.

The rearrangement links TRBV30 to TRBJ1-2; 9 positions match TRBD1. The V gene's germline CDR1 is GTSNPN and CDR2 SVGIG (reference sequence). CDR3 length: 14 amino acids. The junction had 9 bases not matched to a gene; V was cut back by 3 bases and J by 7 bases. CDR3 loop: CAWSYRGLGGGYTF. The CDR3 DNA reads TGTGCCTGGAGCTACAGGGGGCTCGGGGGTGGCTACACCTTC.

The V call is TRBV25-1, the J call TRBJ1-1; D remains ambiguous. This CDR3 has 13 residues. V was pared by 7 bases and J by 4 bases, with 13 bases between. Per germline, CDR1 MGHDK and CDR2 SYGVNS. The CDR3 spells CASTRAGPTEAFF. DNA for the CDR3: TGTGCCAGCACGAGGGCAGGACCCACTGAAGCTTTCTTT.

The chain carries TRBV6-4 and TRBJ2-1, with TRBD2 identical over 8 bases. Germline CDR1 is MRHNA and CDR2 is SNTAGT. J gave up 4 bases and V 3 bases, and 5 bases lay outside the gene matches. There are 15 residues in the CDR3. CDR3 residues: CASSDSGAGYNEQFF. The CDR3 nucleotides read TGTGCCAGCAGTGATAGCGGGGCCGGTTACAATGAGCAGTTCTTC.

The CDR3 DNA is TGTGCCAGCAGCGCCGGACTAGCGGGGAGGGATACGCAGTATTTT. Its protein is CASSAGLAGRDTQYF. The chain recombines TRBV7-2 with TRBJ2-3, with 12 positions matching TRBD2. Unmatched junction bases numbered 6, after V lost 5 bases and J lost 6 bases. The CDR3 runs 15 residues. CDR1 and CDR2 (germline): SGHTA, FQGNSA.

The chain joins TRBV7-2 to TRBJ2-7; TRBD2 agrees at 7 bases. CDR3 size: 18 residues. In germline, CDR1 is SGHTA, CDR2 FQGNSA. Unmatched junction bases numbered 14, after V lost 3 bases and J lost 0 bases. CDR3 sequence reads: CASSFRRSSAGTSYEQYF. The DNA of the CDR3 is TGTGCCAGCAGCTTCCGGAGATCTTCAGCGGGGACCTCCTACGAGCAGTACTTC.

The CDR3: CASSVGQGGAYEQYF. The CDR3 DNA reads as TGTGCCAGCAGCGTAGGACAGGGGGGGGCCTACGAGCAGTACTTC. This sequence joins TRBV9 and TRBJ2-7; 9 bases map to TRBD1. Per germline, CDR1 SGDLS and CDR2 YYNGEE. The CDR3 is made up of 15 amino acids. V dropped 0 bases and J dropped 2; count of bases not matched to a gene: 3.

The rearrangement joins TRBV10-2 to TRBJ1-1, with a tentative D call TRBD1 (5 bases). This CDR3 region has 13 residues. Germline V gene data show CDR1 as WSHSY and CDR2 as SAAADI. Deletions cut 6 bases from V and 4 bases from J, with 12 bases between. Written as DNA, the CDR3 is TGCGCCAGCAGCCTCCACGGGGGCACTGAAGCTTTCTTT. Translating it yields CASSLHGGTEAFF.

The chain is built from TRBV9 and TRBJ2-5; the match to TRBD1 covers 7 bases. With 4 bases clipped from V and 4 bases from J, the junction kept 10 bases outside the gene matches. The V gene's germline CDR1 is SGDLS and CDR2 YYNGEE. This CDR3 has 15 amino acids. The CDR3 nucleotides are TGTGCCAGCAGCCCCAACGACAGGGAGAGAGAGACCCAGTACTTC. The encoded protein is CASSPNDRERETQYF.

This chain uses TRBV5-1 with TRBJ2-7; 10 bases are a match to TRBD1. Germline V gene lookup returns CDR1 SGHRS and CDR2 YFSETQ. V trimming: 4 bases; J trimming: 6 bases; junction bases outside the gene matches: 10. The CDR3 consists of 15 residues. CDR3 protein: CASSPTGTGVPEQYF. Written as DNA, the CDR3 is TGCGCCAGCAGCCCAACCGGGACAGGGGTCCCCGAGCAGTACTTC.

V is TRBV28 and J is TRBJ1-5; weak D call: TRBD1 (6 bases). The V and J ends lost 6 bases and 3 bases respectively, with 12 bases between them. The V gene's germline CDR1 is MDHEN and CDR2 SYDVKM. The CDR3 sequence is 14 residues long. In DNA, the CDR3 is TGTGCCAGCAGACCGGACAGCTTCAATCAGCCCCAGCATTTT. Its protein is CASRPDSFNQPQHF.

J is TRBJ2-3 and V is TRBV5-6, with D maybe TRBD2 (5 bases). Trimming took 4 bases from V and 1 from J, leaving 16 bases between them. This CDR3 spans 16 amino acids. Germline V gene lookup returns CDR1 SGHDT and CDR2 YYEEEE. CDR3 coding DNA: TGTGCCAGCAGCCGGCCCGGGAAAAGGGGCACAGATACGCAGTATTTT. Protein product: CASSRPGKRGTDTQYF.

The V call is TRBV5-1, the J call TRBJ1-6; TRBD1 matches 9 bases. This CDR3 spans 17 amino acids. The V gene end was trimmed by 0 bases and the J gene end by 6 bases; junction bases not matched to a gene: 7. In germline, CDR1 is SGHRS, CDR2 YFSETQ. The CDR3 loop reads CASSLGIGTGINSPLHF. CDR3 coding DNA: TGCGCCAGCAGCTTGGGGATTGGGACAGGGATTAATTCACCCCTCCACTTT. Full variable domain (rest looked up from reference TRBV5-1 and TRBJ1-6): KAGVTQTPRYLIKTRGQQVTLSCSPISGHRSVSWYQQTPGQGLQFLFEYFSETQRNKGNFPGRFSGRQFSNSRSEMNVSTLELGDSALYLCASSLGIGTGINSPLHFGNGTRLTVT.

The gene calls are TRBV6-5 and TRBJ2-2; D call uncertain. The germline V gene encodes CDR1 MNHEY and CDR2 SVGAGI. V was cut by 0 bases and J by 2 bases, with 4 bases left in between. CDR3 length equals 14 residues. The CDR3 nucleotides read TGTGCCAGCAGTTACTCCACTAACACCGGGGAGCTGTTTTTT. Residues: CASSYSTNTGELFF.

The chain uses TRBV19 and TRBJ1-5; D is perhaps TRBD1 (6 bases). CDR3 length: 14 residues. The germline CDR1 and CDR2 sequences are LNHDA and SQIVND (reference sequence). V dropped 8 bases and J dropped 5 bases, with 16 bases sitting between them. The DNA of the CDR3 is TGTGCCAGTGCCCCCGGGACACCTTATCAGCCCCAGCATTTT. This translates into CASAPGTPYQPQHF.

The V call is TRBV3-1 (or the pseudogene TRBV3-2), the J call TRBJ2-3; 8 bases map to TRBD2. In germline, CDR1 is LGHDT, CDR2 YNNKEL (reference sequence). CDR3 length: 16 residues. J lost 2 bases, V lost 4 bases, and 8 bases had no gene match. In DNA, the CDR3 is TGTGCCAGCAGCCCAGCTGGCGGGGGGTTCACAGATACGCAGTATTTT. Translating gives CASSPAGGGFTDTQYF.

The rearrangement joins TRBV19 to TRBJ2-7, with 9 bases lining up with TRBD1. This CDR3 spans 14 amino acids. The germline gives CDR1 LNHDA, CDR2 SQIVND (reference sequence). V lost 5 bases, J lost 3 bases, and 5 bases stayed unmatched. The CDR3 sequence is CASSASGQGYEQYF. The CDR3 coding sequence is TGTGCCAGTAGTGCCTCGGGACAGGGCTACGAGCAGTACTTC.

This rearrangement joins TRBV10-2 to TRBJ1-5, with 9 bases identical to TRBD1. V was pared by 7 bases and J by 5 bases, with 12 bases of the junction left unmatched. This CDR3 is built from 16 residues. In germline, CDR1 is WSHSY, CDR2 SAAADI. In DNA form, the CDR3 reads TGCGCCAGCACCTCGGGACAGGGTTCCATGGATCAGCCCCAGCATTTT. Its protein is CASTSGQGSMDQPQHF.